This T cell receptor beta chain derives from a study of blood T cell repertoires in COVID-19. The wider study: The cDNA or gDNA used as material had been derived from T cells, B-cell-depleted T cells, or PBMCs.

Study processing details: Estimation of nucleated cell counts was performed using reference gene primer amplification. Data came from immunoSEQ multiplex PCR; TCRdb stores just in-frame clones and leaves some out. V, J and clone size were drawn from that table, and D and trimming were deduced from the DNA. The table lists about 210,000 clones, around 85% of them singletons. V lost 6 bases to trimming and J lost 1 base; unmatched junction nucleotides: 6. CDR1 is MNHNY and CDR2 is SVGAGI in the germline V gene (reference sequence). The CDR3 totals 15 residues. This chain uses TRBV6-6 with TRBJ2-4, with 7 positions matching TRBD1. Material for sequencing was peripheral blood. The sequence was collected from a man aged 40-50 years with acute or convalescent COVID-19. CDR3 bases: TGTGCCAGCAGCGCCGGACAGGTGGCCAAAAACATTCAGTACTTC. Encoded protein: CASSAGQVAKNIQYF.